A single T cell receptor (beta chain) is shown here with its context. Its antigen specificity is not known. Per-nucleotide qualities are absent, and no much larger clonotype sits a single base away. The CDR3 covers 14 residues, taking in both the cysteine and the phenylalanine. The kept DNA is CDR3 alone, 42 bases in frame from the first base. V lost 3 bases and J lost 4 bases; the stretch between them is 11 bases long. According to the germline V gene, CDR1 reads SGDLS and CDR2 reads YYNGEE. The library was generated by the immunoSEQ multiplex PCR assay. RNA was extracted from all samples and reverse transcribed into cDNA, which served as template for TCR sequencing. SuperScript III was used for first-strand cDNA synthesis, primed with a 2:1 mix of oligo-dT and random hexamers. A synthetic immune receptor repertoire was used to measure amplification bias, and any remaining bias was corrected computationally. The study's own analysis went as follows. Raw reads were preprocessed for error removal, and CDR3 was defined according to IMGT conventions as running from the conserved cysteine to phenylalanine. Clonality was computed by normalizing Shannon entropy by log2 of the number of productive unique TCRs and subtracting the result from 1. Whether each scalp clone was CD4 or CD8 was inferred by checking scalp TCRbeta sequences against the CD4 and CD8 repertoires from sorted blood. TCRdb carries this immuneACCESS record with in-frame sequences only. Its versions omit some clonotypes, under half of them owing to an unresolved V gene in the studies checked, with the rest unexplained. Clone size and the V and J calls come from that table; the DNA yielded D and trimming. Here the sample has roughly 65,000 clones; under 55% occur a single time. The top ten clonotypes cover about 18% of the sample.

The time point label, as the study defines it: baseline before oral tofacitinib. Lesional scalp punch biopsies and peripheral blood were collected from alopecia areata patients. PBMCs were isolated by density centrifugation and stained for CD3, CD4 and CD8, after which CD4+ and CD8+ T cells were sorted on a FACSAria. These data come from a study of CD8+ T cells in alopecia areata (dated by TCRdb to the late 2010s). General notes on the study: The treated patients took part in an open-label pilot trial in which moderate-to-severe alopecia areata was treated with oral tofacitinib at 5 to 10 mg twice daily. Tofacitinib was administered for 6 to 18 months, and 6 months of follow-up off drug were then conducted to assess delayed response and recurrence. To study T cell clonal expansion in alopecia areata, the researchers applied high-throughput TCRbeta sequencing to both the C3H/HeJ mouse model and human patients. On the human side, TCRbeta sequencing was run on scalp tissue and on sorted CD4+ and CD8+ peripheral blood T cells from healthy controls and from alopecia areata patients with either patchy or totalis/universalis disease. Tofacitinib-treated patients had biopsies at baseline and at 4 and 24 weeks of treatment, with a later scalp biopsy in several patients. Scalp clonality was compared across normal scalp (n=4), patchy alopecia areata scalp (n=8), and alopecia totalis/universalis scalp (n=8). The RNA source kit depended on sample type: the PAXgene miRNA kit for fixed scalp, the miRNeasy kit for PBMCs, and the RNeasy kit for mouse skin. TCRbeta CDR3 regions were amplified by immunoSEQ multiplex PCR with 35 Vbeta forward and 13 Jbeta reverse primers.

What the work shows at the level of the full study, not this receptor alone: Resident alphabeta T cells in normal human skin are also sequenced, complicating scalp TCR repertoire analysis, unlike mouse skin dominated by gammadelta T cells. Lesional scalp, especially in alopecia totalis/universalis, showed higher clonality and more expanded CD8+ clones than normal scalp, suggesting antigenic drive. Shared TCR sequences between patients were less evident than in mice, which may be partly attributable to HLA diversity in the patient population.

Specimen: CD8+ T cells sorted from blood, collected at week 0. The clonotype was recovered from a human donor with alopecia areata. This sequence uses TRBV9 and TRBJ2-1; the D gene is perhaps TRBD1, on 6 matching bases. The CDR3 is CASSEGERYNEQFF. The DNA sequence reads TGTGCCAGCAGCGAGGGGGAGAGGTACAATGAGCAGTTCTTC.